These 9 T cell receptor beta chains came from one sample sequenced in a study of OX40 agonist ivuxolimab in advanced cancers. The repertoire was sequenced with immunoSEQ multiplex PCR; TCRdb's copy has only in-frame clones and lacks some. The sample lists over 80,000 clones; roughly 93% were seen once. Specimen: CD4+ or CD8+ T cells sorted from blood, collected in a trial of the OX40 agonist ivuxolimab. The receptors come from an adult with an advanced solid tumor such as melanoma, head and neck, liver or kidney cancer.

The chain couples TRBV28 to TRBJ2-1; 15 bases match TRBD2. There are 15 residues in the CDR3. CDR1 is MDHEN and CDR2 is SYDVKM in the germline V gene. The trim removed 6 bases at V and 9 bases at J, leaving 6 bases unmatched. Here the CDR3 DNA reads TGTGCCAGCAGGGGACTAGCGGGAGGCATTGGTGAGCAGTTCTTC. Protein product: CASRGLAGGIGEQFF.

This chain links TRBV29-1 with TRBJ2-2; D is undetermined. This CDR3 spans 12 amino acids. The V end was cut by 5 bases, the J end by 0 bases, with 4 bases between. Germline assignment: CDR1 SQVTM and CDR2 ANQGSEA. CDR3: CSVLPNTGELFF. CDR3 nucleotides: TGCAGCGTTCTTCCGAACACCGGGGAGCTGTTTTTT.

The chain has TRBV6-6 and TRBJ1-4, with D perhaps TRBD1 (5 bases). The germline V gene has CDR1 MNHNY and CDR2 SVGAGI (reference sequence). The V end lost 7 bases, the J end lost 8 bases, and 14 bases lay between the germline ends. There are 13 residues in the CDR3. The CDR3 nucleotides are TGTGCCAGCAACCTTCAGGGCGGCGAAAAACTGTTTTTT. The encoded protein is CASNLQGGEKLFF.

DNA for the CDR3: TGTGCCAGCAGCCCCCTCCGGGACGGACACACCGGGGAGCTGTTTTTT. It codes for CASSPLRDGHTGELFF. This chain joins TRBV5-8 and TRBJ2-2; perhaps D is TRBD1 or TRBD2 (5 bases each). The CDR3 totals 16 residues. The V gene's germline CDR1 is SGHTS and CDR2 YDEGEE. Trimming stripped 4 bases from V and 3 bases from J, with 16 bases between. Full variable domain (rest looked up from reference TRBV5-8 and TRBJ2-2): EAGVTQSPTHLIKTRGQQATLRCSPISGHTSVYWYQQALGLGLQFLLWYDEGEERNRGNFPPRFSGRQFPNYSSELNVNALELEDSALYLCASSPLRDGHTGELFFGEGSRLTVL.

The CDR3 coding sequence is TGTGCCAGCAGCTTAGGGTACAGCTCCTACGAGCAGTACTTC. This encodes CASSLGYSSYEQYF. V usage is TRBV7-9 and J usage is TRBJ2-7, with D hard to call. V shed 1 base and J shed 0 bases, with 7 bases lying between them. Germline V lookup: CDR1 SEHNR, CDR2 FQNEAQ (reference sequence). This CDR3 spans 14 amino acids.

The chain recombines TRBV5-6 with TRBJ1-2, with 8 bases aligning to TRBD1. V gave up 4 bases and J gave up 2 bases; unmatched junction bases: 7. This CDR3 is built from 15 residues. CDR1 SGHDT and CDR2 YYEEEE come from the germline V gene. CDR3 residues: CASSARDRLNYGYTF. As DNA, the CDR3 is TGTGCCAGCAGCGCCCGGGACAGGCTGAACTATGGCTACACCTTC.

This chain connects TRBV7-6 to TRBJ2-3; TRBD2 matches at 11 bases. After removal of 3 bases from V and 0 bases from J, the junction contained 5 bases not matched to a gene. The CDR3 has 17 residues. Germline CDR1 reads SGHVS; CDR2 reads FNYEAQ. This CDR3 reads CASSFGTSGHSTDTQYF. The DNA of the CDR3 is TGTGCCAGCAGCTTCGGGACTAGCGGACACAGCACAGATACGCAGTATTTT. The variable domain in full, completed from reference TRBV7-6 and TRBJ2-3, reads GAGVSQSPRYKVTKRGQDVALRCDPISGHVSLYWYRQALGQGPEFLTYFNYEAQQDKSGLPNDRFSAERPEGSISTLTIQRTEQRDSAMYRCASSFGTSGHSTDTQYFGPGTRLTVL.

This chain connects TRBV5-6 to TRBJ1-2; D unresolved. This CDR3 has 15 residues. Germline V gene sequence: CDR1 SGHDT, CDR2 YYEEEE. Trimming left V 0 bases short and J 0 bases short, with 9 bases between. In nucleotides, the CDR3 is TGTGCCAGCAGCTTGGCCCGCATACCTAACTATGGCTACACCTTC. Translation: CASSLARIPNYGYTF.

The V gene is TRBV7-2, the J gene TRBJ2-3; no clear D. The ends were cut back, 6 bases at V and 9 bases at J, with 16 bases in the middle. The V gene's germline CDR1 is SGHTA and CDR2 FQGNSA. This CDR3 has 13 amino acids. The CDR3 region is CASSQGPAGTQYF. In DNA, the CDR3 is TGTGCCAGCAGTCAAGGACCGGCCGGGACGCAGTATTTT.